The subject of this entry is one T cell receptor beta chain. Its specificity is not known. CDR3 length equals 17 residues. Germline V gene lookup returns CDR1 GTSNPN and CDR2 SVGIG (reference sequence). Trimming pared 0 bases from V and 0 bases from J, leaving 15 bases between. The data were taken from a study of cytomegalovirus exposure and HLA in healthy donors. Primers for the PCR totalled 60 Vbeta and 13 Jbeta. The assay was immunoSEQ multiplex PCR, and TCRdb's table has in-frame clones only and misses some. The sample data list around 200,000 clones. The study, taken as a whole, reports: Exclusion as indistinguishable affected some V segments, including TRBV6-2 and TRBV6-3.

The V call is TRBV30, the J call TRBJ2-1; D may be TRBD2 (6 bases). The clonotype was recovered from a woman aged 18-29 years in good health and CMV-seropositive. The sequenced sample consisted of PBMCs. CDR3 in DNA: TGTGCCTGGAGTGTTAGGCGGGGTCGTCTCTCCTACAATGAGCAGTTCTTC. It translates to CAWSVRRGRLSYNEQFF.